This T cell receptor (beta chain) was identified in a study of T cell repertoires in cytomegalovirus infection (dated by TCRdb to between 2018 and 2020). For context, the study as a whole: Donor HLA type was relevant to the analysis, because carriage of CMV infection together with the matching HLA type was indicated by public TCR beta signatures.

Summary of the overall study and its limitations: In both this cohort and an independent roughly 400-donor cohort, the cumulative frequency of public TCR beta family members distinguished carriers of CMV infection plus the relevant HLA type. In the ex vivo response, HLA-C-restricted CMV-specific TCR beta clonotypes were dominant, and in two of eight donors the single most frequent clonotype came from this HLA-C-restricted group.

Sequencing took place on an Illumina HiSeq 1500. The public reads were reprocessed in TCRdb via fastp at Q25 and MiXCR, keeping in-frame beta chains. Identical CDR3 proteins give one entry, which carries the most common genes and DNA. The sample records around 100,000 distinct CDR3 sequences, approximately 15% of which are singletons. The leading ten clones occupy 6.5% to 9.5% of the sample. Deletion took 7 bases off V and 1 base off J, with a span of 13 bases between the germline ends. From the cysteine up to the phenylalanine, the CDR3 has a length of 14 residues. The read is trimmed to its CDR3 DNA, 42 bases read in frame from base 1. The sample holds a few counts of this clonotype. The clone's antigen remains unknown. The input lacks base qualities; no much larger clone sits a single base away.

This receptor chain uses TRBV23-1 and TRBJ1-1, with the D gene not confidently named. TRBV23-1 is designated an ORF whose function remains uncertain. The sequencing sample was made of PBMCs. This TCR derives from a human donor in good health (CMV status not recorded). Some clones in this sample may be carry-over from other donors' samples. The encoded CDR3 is CASTRLLGNTEAFF. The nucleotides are TGCGCCAGCACCCGTCTTTTGGGGAACACTGAAGCTTTCTTT.